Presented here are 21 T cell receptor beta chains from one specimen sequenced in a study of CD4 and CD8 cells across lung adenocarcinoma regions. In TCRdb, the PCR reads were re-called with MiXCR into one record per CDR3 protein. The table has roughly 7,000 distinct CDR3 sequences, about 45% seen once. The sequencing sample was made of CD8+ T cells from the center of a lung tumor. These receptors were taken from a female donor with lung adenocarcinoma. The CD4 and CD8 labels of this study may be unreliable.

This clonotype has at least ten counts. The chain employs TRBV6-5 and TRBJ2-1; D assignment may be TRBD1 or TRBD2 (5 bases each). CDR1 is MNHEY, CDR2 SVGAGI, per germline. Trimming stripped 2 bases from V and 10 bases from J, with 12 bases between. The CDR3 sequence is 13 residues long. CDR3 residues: CASSYGGSYEQFF. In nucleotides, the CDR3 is TGTGCCAGCAGTTACGGGGGATCCTACGAGCAGTTCTTC.

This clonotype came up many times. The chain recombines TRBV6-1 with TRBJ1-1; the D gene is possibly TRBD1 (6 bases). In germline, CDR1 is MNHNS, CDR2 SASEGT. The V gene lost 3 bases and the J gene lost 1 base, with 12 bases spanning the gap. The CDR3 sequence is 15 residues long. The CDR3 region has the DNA TGTGCCAGCAGTGAGAGGAGACAGGCGAACACTGAAGCTTTCTTT. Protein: CASSERRQANTEAFF.

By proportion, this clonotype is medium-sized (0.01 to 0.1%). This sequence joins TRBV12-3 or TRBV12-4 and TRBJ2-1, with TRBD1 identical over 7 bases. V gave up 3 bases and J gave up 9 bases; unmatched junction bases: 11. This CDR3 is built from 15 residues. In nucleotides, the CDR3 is TGTGCCAGCAGTTTGGGGGACAGCCATTTAGGTGAGCAGTTCTTC. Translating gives CASSLGDSHLGEQFF.

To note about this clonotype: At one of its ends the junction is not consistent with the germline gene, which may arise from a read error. For the CDR3, the DNA is TGTGCCTGGATAAGGAGGAGCTTT. Its protein product is CAWIRRSF. V and J are TRBV30 and TRBJ2-5; D perhaps matches TRBD2 (5 bases). Germline CDR1 reads GTSNPN; CDR2 reads SVGIG (reference sequence). This CDR3 contains 8 residues.

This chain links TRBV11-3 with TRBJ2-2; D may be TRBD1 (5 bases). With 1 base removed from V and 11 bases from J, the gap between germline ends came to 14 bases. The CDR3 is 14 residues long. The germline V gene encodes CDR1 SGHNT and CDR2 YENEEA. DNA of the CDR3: TGTGCCAGCAGCTTAGGACAAAGGGGCGGTGAGCTGTTTTTT. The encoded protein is CASSLGQRGGELFF.

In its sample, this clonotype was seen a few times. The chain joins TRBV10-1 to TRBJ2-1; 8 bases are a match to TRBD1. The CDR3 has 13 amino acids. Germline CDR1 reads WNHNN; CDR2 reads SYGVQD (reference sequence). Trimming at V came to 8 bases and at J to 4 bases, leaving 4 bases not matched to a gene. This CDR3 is CASSGQVYNEQFF. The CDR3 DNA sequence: TGCGCCAGCTCGGGACAGGTATACAATGAGCAGTTCTTC.

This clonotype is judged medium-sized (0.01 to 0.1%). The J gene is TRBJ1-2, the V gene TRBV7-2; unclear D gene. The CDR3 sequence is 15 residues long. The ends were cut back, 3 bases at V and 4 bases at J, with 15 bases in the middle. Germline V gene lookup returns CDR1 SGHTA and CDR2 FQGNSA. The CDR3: CASSLRAEKVYGYTF. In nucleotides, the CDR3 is TGTGCCAGCAGCTTGAGGGCAGAGAAGGTCTATGGCTACACCTTC.

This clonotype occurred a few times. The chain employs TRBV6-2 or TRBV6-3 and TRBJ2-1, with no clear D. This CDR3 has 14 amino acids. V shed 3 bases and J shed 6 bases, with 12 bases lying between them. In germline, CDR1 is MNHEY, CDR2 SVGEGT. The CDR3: CASSYLGDPNEQFF. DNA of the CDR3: TGTGCCAGCAGTTATCTGGGCGACCCCAATGAGCAGTTCTTC.

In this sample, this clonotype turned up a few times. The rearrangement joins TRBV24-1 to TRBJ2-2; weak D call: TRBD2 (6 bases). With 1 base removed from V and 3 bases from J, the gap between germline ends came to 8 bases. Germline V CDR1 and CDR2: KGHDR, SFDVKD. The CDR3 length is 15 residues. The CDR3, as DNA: TGTGCCACCAGTGATTTTAAGCGGGACACCGGGGAGCTGTTTTTT. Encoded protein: CATSDFKRDTGELFF.

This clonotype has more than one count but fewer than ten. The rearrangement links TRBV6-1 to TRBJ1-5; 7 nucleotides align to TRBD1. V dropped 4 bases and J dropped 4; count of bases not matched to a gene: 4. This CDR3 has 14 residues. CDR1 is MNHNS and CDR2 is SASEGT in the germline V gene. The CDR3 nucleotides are TGTGCCAGCAGTGCAGGGACAGAGAATCAGCCCCAGCATTTT. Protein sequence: CASSAGTENQPQHF.

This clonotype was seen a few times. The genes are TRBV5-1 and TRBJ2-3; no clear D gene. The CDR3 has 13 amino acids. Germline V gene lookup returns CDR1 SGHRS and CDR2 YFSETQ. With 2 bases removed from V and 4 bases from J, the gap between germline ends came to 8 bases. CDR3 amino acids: CASSFPGADTQYF. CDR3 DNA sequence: TGCGCCAGCAGCTTCCCAGGTGCAGATACGCAGTATTTT.

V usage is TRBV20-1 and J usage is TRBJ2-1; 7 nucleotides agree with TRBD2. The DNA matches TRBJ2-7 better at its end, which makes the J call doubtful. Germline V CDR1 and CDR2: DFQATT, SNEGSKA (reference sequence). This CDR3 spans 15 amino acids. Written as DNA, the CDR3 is TGCAGTGCTAGTTCGAACTCGGCGGGGGATCGCGAGCAGTACTTC. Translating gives CSASSNSAGDREQYF.

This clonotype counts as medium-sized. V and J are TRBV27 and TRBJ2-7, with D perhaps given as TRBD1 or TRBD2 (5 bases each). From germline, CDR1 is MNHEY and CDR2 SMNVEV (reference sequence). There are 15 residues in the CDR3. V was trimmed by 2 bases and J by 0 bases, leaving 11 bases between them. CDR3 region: CASSLMAGSSYEQYF. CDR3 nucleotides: TGTGCCAGCAGTTTAATGGCAGGGAGCTCCTACGAGCAGTACTTC.

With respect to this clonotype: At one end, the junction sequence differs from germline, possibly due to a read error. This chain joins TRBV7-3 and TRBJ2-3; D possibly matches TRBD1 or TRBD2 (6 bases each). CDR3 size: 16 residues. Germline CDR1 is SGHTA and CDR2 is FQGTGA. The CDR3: CASRGPGGRELDTQYF. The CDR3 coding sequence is TGTGCCAGCAGGGGGCCCGGGGGCCGTGAACTAGATACCCAGTACTTT. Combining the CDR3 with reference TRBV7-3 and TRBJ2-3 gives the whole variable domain GAGVSQTPSNKVTEKGKYVELRCDPISGHTALYWYRQSLGQGPEFLIYFQGTGAADDSGLPNDRFFAVRPEGSVSTLKIQRTERGDSAVYLCASRGPGGRELDTQYFGPGTRLTVL.

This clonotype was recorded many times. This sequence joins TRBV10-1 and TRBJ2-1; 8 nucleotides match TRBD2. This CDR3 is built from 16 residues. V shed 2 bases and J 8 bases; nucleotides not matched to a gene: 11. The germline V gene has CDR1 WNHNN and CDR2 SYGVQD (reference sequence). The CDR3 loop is CASSEQAGVFMDEQFF. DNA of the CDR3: TGCGCCAGCAGTGAGCAAGCGGGAGTCTTTATGGATGAGCAGTTCTTC.

CDR3 DNA: TGTGCCAGCAGCTTAGAGGGACAGGGGGGTCGCGAGCAGTACTTC. Amino acid sequence: CASSLEGQGGREQYF. The rearrangement joins TRBV7-9 to TRBJ2-5; 11 bases are shared with TRBD1. The J call may not be correct, given that the DNA end is closer to TRBJ2-7. The CDR3 loop spans 15 amino acids. In germline, CDR1 is SEHNR, CDR2 FQNEAQ (reference sequence).

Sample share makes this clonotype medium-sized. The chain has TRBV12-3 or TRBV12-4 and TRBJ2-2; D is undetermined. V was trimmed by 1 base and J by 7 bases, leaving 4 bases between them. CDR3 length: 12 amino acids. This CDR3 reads CASSLGGGELFF. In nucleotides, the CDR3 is TGTGCCAGCAGTTTAGGAGGCGGGGAGCTGTTTTTT.

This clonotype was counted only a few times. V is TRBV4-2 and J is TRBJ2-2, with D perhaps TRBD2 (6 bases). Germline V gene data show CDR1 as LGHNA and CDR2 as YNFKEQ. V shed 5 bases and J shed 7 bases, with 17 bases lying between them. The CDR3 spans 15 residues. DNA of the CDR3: TGTGCCAGCAGCTGGGGACTTAGTTTTGACGGGGAGCTGTTTTTT. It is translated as CASSWGLSFDGELFF.

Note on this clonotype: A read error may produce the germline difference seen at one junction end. CDR3 region: CASRLVRAVGPDTQFF. CDR3 sequence (DNA): TGTGCCAGCCGCTTAGTCCGCGCTGTGGGCCCAGATACGCAGTTCTTC. This sequence joins TRBV7-2 and TRBJ2-3; no reliable D call. The better agreement between TRBJ2-1 and the DNA end casts doubt on the J call. Germline CDR1 and CDR2: SGHTA and FQGNSA. This CDR3 comprises 16 residues.

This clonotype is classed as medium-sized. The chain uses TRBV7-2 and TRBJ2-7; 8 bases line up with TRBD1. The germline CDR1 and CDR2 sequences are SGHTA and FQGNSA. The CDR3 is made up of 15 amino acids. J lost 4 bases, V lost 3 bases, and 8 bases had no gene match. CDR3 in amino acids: CASSLSTGALYEQYF. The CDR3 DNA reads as TGTGCCAGCAGCTTGTCGACAGGGGCCCTTTACGAGCAGTACTTC.

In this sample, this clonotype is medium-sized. The CDR3 DNA is TGTGCTAGTGGTTTGTCGTCAGGGGCGTACAATGAGCAGTTCTTC. Encoded protein: CASGLSSGAYNEQFF. The V and J genes are TRBV12-5 and TRBJ2-1; D may be TRBD1 (6 bases). Trimming removed 2 bases from V and 4 bases from J, with 12 bases in between. CDR1 LGHNT and CDR2 FRNRAP come from the germline V gene. CDR3 size: 15 residues.